These T cell receptor beta chains were read from a single sample in a study of blood T cell repertoires in COVID-19. Some clones are missing from TCRdb's copy, which holds only in-frame ones; the method was immunoSEQ multiplex PCR. The sample includes 200,000 to 300,000 clones, about 83% of them seen just once. Sequencing input: peripheral blood. All receptors derive from a woman in her 40s who had recovered from COVID-19. CDR3s include the opening cysteine and the closing phenylalanine or tryptophan. Each record gives: J gene, V gene, CDR3 protein.

j_gene: TRBJ2-7
v_gene: TRBV5-1
CDR3aa: CASSLVENSYEQYF

j_gene: TRBJ1-1
v_gene: TRBV5-1
CDR3aa: CASSYQGQMNTEAFF

j_gene: TRBJ1-6
v_gene: TRBV5-4
CDR3aa: CASSLEGQNNSPLHF

j_gene: TRBJ1-5
v_gene: TRBV18
CDR3aa: CASSPDRGLQPQHF

j_gene: TRBJ1-1
v_gene: TRBV7-2
CDR3aa: CASSTRGDPNTEAFF

j_gene: TRBJ2-2
v_gene: TRBV19
CDR3aa: CASSIGEVTGELFF

j_gene: TRBJ2-6
v_gene: TRBV15
CDR3aa: CATTAQSSGANVLTF

j_gene: TRBJ2-1
v_gene: TRBV5-1
CDR3aa: CASSLGVYNEQFF

j_gene: TRBJ1-6
v_gene: TRBV7-9
CDR3aa: CASSTTQAVTAPLHF

j_gene: TRBJ2-7
v_gene: TRBV7-9
CDR3aa: CASSLSQIYEQYF

j_gene: TRBJ1-5
v_gene: TRBV2
CDR3aa: CASRYQNRVDNQPQHF

j_gene: TRBJ2-5
v_gene: TRBV28
CDR3aa: CARRGDQETQYF

j_gene: TRBJ1-6
v_gene: TRBV15
CDR3aa: CATSRRQLNNSPLHF

j_gene: TRBJ2-6
v_gene: TRBV2
CDR3aa: CASSINSGANVLTF

j_gene: TRBJ2-7
v_gene: TRBV3-1/TRBV3-2
CDR3aa: CASSRRGTYEQYF

j_gene: TRBJ2-2
v_gene: TRBV12-1
CDR3aa: CASSRLEGENTGELFF

j_gene: TRBJ1-6
v_gene: TRBV15
CDR3aa: CATSTARQGTYNSPLHF

j_gene: TRBJ1-5
v_gene: TRBV28
CDR3aa: CASSPGVSQPQHF

j_gene: TRBJ2-2
v_gene: TRBV19
CDR3aa: CASSRGGEAGELFF

j_gene: TRBJ2-7
v_gene: TRBV27
CDR3aa: CASSNQATYEQYF

j_gene: TRBJ2-7
v_gene: TRBV10-3
CDR3aa: CAISGTSDYEQYF

j_gene: TRBJ2-2
v_gene: TRBV6-2/TRBV6-3
CDR3aa: CASSYLARGELFF

j_gene: TRBJ2-3
v_gene: TRBV11-3
CDR3aa: CASRASGGALDTQYF

j_gene: TRBJ2-7
v_gene: TRBV1
CDR3aa: CTSSQDSRGSGYEQYF

j_gene: TRBJ1-2
v_gene: TRBV2
CDR3aa: CASIGTGYGYTF

j_gene: TRBJ2-1
v_gene: TRBV3-1/TRBV3-2
CDR3aa: CASSQDRGSYNEQFF

j_gene: TRBJ2-2
v_gene: TRBV24-1
CDR3aa: CATSVGRGANTGELFF

j_gene: TRBJ2-7
v_gene: TRBV6-5
CDR3aa: CATQDGSGLEQYF

j_gene: TRBJ1-1
v_gene: TRBV2
CDR3aa: CASSEVRGGMNTEAFF

j_gene: TRBJ2-7
v_gene: TRBV5-1
CDR3aa: CASSPEPGGTYEQYF

j_gene: TRBJ1-2
v_gene: TRBV6-5
CDR3aa: CASTGTGHGYTF

j_gene: TRBJ2-1
v_gene: TRBV27
CDR3aa: CASSSTGSYNEQFF

j_gene: TRBJ2-7
v_gene: TRBV5-6
CDR3aa: CASSLRTGGSWDPTYEQYF

j_gene: TRBJ1-1
v_gene: TRBV6-5
CDR3aa: CASRGQGGVNTEAFF

j_gene: TRBJ2-2
v_gene: TRBV11-3
CDR3aa: CASRSGGSGELFF

j_gene: TRBJ2-2
v_gene: TRBV2
CDR3aa: CASSEREQSTGELFF

j_gene: TRBJ2-5
v_gene: TRBV29-1
CDR3aa: CSVGGQGETQYF

j_gene: TRBJ1-2
v_gene: TRBV19
CDR3aa: CASQRRGAASGYTF

j_gene: TRBJ1-1
v_gene: TRBV20-1
CDR3aa: CSASPGAPDRGMNTEAFF

j_gene: TRBJ2-7
v_gene: TRBV5-1
CDR3aa: CASSFNRGSYEQYF

j_gene: TRBJ1-2
v_gene: TRBV2
CDR3aa: CATPKTDTNYGYTF

j_gene: TRBJ1-6
v_gene: TRBV14
CDR3aa: CASSRGGLGLHF

j_gene: TRBJ2-4
v_gene: TRBV19
CDR3aa: CATGQGNIQYF

j_gene: TRBJ2-5
v_gene: TRBV6-5
CDR3aa: CASSGGQETQYF

j_gene: TRBJ1-1
v_gene: TRBV28
CDR3aa: CASSLFSGVGAFF

j_gene: TRBJ1-2
v_gene: TRBV7-8
CDR3aa: CASSNREGAFGYTF

j_gene: TRBJ2-2
v_gene: TRBV28
CDR3aa: CASSLLGGDTGELFF

j_gene: TRBJ2-3
v_gene: TRBV6-6
CDR3aa: CASSLRQGAQATDTQYF

j_gene: TRBJ2-7
v_gene: TRBV23-1
CDR3aa: CASTLLGRGSYEQYF

j_gene: TRBJ2-1
v_gene: TRBV2
CDR3aa: CASKPQGLAYEQFF

j_gene: TRBJ2-1
v_gene: TRBV2
CDR3aa: CASLQGRGEQFF

j_gene: TRBJ1-1
v_gene: TRBV4-1
CDR3aa: CASSQDMATREF

j_gene: TRBJ2-7
v_gene: TRBV12-3/TRBV12-4
CDR3aa: CASSFGDYEQYF

j_gene: TRBJ2-1
v_gene: TRBV27
CDR3aa: CASSSLAGGPANEQFF

j_gene: TRBJ1-5
v_gene: TRBV2
CDR3aa: CASSREGGSQPQHF